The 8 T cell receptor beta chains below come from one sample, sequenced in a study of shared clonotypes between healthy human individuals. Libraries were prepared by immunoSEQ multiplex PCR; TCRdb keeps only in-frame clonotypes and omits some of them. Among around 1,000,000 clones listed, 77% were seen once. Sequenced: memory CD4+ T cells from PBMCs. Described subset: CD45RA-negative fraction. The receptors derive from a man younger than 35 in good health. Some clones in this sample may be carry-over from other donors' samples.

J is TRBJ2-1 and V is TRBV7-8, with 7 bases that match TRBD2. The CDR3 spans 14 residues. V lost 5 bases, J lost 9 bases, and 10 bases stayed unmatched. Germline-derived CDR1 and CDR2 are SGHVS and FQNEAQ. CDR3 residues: CASSRLAIKGEQFF. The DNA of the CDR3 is TGTGCCAGCAGCAGACTAGCCATTAAGGGTGAGCAGTTCTTC.

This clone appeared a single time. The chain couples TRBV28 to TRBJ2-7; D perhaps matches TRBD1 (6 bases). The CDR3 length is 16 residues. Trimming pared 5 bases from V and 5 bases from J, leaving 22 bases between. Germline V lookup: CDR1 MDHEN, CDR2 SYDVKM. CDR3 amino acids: CASSLNSGTYLDEQYF. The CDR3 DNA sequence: TGTGCCAGCAGTCTTAACTCCGGGACATACTTAGACGAGCAGTACTTC.

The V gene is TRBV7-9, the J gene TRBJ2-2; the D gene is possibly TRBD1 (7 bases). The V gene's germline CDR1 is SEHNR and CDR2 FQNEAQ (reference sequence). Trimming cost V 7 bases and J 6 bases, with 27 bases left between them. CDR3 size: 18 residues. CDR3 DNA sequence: TGTGCCAGCACCCTATTCCGTGGGGGGACAGCGACCCCCGGGGAGCTGTTTTTT. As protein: CASTLFRGGTATPGELFF.

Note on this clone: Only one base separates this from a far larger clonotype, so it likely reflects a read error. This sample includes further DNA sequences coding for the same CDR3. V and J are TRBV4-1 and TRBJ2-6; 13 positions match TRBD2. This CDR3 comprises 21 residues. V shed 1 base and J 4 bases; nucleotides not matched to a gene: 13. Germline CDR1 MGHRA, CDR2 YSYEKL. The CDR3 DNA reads TGCGCCAGCAGCCAAGGCCTGAGGACTAGCGGGAGTTCTTACGGGGCCAACGTCCTGACTTTC. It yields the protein CASSQGLRTSGSSYGANVLTF.

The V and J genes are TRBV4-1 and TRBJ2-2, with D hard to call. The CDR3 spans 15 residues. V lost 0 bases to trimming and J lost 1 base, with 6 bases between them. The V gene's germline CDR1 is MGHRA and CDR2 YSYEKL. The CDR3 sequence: CASSQERQNTGELFF. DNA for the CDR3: TGCGCCAGCAGCCAAGAACGACAGAACACCGGGGAGCTGTTTTTT.

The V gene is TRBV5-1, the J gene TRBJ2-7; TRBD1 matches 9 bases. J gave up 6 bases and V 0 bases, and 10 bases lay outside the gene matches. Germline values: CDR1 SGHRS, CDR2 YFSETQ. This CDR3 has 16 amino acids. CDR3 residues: CASSLAPGQGGGEQYF. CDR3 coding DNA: TGCGCCAGCAGCTTGGCCCCGGGACAGGGTGGAGGCGAGCAGTACTTC.

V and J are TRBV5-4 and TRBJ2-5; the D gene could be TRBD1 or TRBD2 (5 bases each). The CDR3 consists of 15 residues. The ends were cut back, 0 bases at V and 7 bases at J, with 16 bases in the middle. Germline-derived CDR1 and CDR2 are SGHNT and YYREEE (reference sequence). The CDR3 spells CASSLAGDLAGTQYF. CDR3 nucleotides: TGTGCCAGCAGCTTGGCCGGGGACCTAGCAGGGACCCAGTACTTC.

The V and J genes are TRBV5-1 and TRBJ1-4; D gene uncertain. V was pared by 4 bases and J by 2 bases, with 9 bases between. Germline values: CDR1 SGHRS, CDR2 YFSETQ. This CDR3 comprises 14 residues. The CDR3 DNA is TGCGCCAGCAGCCTAGGGTTTACTAATGAAAAACTGTTTTTT. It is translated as CASSLGFTNEKLFF.